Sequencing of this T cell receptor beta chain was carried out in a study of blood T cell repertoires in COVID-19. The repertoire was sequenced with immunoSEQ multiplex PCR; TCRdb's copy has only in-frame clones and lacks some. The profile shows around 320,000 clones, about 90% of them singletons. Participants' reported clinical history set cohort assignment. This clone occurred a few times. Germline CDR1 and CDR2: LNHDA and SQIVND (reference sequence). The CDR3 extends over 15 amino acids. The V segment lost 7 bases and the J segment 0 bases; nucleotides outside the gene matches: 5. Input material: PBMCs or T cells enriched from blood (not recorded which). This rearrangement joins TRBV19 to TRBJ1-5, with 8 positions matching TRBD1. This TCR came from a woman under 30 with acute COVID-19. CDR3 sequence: CASNQGALSNQPQHF. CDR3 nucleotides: TGTGCCAGTAACCAGGGGGCCCTTAGCAATCAGCCCCAGCATTTT.